This T cell receptor beta chain was recorded in a study of regulatory T cells in long-lasting Graves disease. Time point defined: newly diagnosed GD, antithyroid drugs for less than 3 months. The TCR library was made from RNA extracted from PBMCs. The CDR3 runs to 19 residues. V shed 1 base, J shed 1 base, and the junction held 9 bases outside the gene matches. Germline lookup yields CDR1 LGHDT and CDR2 YNNKEL (reference sequence). In building TCR beta libraries, iRepertoire HTBI primers were used together with Arm-PCR of CDR3 regions. TCRdb re-analysed the multiplex PCR reads in MiXCR, keeping a single row per CDR3 protein. This table has a few hundred thousand distinct CDR3 sequences, over 9.5% appearing once. In regard to this clonotype: Antigen specificity is unknown.

General study findings and limits: Comparison showed that persistent patients shared more public clonotypes (2,741) than new patients (about 880).

The sample also formed part of further work on T cells in Graves' hyperthyroidism and ophthalmopathy.

The sequence came from a woman aged 18-29 years with Graves disease. Sequenced material: peripheral blood mononuclear cells (PBMCs), taken at new diagnosis, from a patient treated with antithyroid drugs. V usage is TRBV3-1 and J usage is TRBJ2-1; TRBD2 aligns across 11 bases. In nucleotides, the CDR3 is TGTGCCAGCAGCCAAGCCCGACCGTCTAGCGGGAGGTCCTACAATGAGCAGTTCTTC. Translation gives CASSQARPSSGRSYNEQFF.